A selection of T cell receptor beta chains follows, all from one sample in a study of T cell changes during pregnancy in multiple sclerosis. Repertoires were generated with immunoSEQ multiplex PCR, while TCRdb's copy carries only in-frame clones and drops some. The sample yields some 50,000 clones, around 90% seen once. The material was peripheral blood, obtained in the first trimester of pregnancy. The source of these receptors is a female donor in good health, enrolled as a control in a pregnancy study. Each CDR3 is given with its conserved first and last residue. A D gene is named only where the DNA matches it firmly. A row's size may be missing; if present it is once, few, many or a size class.

clone size	V gene	J gene	D gene	CDR3 DNA	CDR3 protein
NA	TRBV4-2	TRBJ2-3	TRBD2	TGTGCCAGCAGCCAAGCGCAGACTAGCGGGGGCCCCGGGGGGGATACGCAGTATTTT	CASSQAQTSGGPGGDTQYF
NA	TRBV15	TRBJ1-4	TRBD1	TGTGCCACCAGCGAGGGACAGGGTAGTGAAAAACTGTTTTTT	CATSEGQGSEKLFF
NA	TRBV5-1	TRBJ2-5	TRBD2	TGCGCCAGCAGCTTGTTTCTAGCGGGGTGGGGGCAAGAGACCCAGTACTTC	CASSLFLAGWGQETQYF
once	TRBV19	TRBJ2-1	TRBD2	TGTGCCAGTAGTAAGACTAGCGGGAGTTTCGATGAGCAGTTCTTC	CASSKTSGSFDEQFF
NA	TRBV27	TRBJ2-7	TRBD2	TGTGCCAGCAGTTTAGAACTAGCGGGCATCTACGAGCAGTACTTC	CASSLELAGIYEQYF
NA	TRBV21-1	TRBJ2-1	NA	TGTGCCAGCAGCCTACCGGGACTAGCGGGAGACTCCTACAATGAGCAGTTCTTC	CASSLPGLAGDSYNEQFF
NA	TRBV27	TRBJ2-7	NA	TGTGCCAGCAGTTTAAGAACAGCCTACGAGCAGTACTTC	CASSLRTAYEQYF
NA	TRBV6-5	TRBJ2-1	TRBD2	TGTGCTAGCGGGAGGGAACTAGCGGCAGTCAATGAGCAGTTCTTC	CASGRELAAVNEQFF
NA	TRBV7-9	TRBJ2-3	NA	TGTGCCAGCAGCATGCGGTGGGGCACAGATACGCAGTATTTT	CASSMRWGTDTQYF
NA	TRBV27	TRBJ2-6	NA	TGTGCCAGCAGTTCGTTATACTCTGGGGCCAACGTCCTGACTTTC	CASSSLYSGANVLTF
NA	TRBV28	TRBJ1-2	NA	TGTGCCAGCAGTTTATACAGGGCGGATGGCTACACCTTC	CASSLYRADGYTF
NA	TRBV29-1	TRBJ1-6	NA	TGCAGCGTCCGGGGGGGACATAATTCACCCCTCCACTTT	CSVRGGHNSPLHF
NA	TRBV7-9	TRBJ2-1	NA	TGTGCCAGCAGCTTAGCGCTGGCAGGGCGTGGTAATGAGCAGTTCTTC	CASSLALAGRGNEQFF
NA	TRBV7-6	TRBJ2-5	TRBD1	TGTGCCAGCATCCAGGGACAGCTTGGAGAGACCCAGTACTTC	CASIQGQLGETQYF
NA	TRBV6-1	TRBJ2-3	TRBD1	TGTGCCAGCACTCTGGACAGGGAACTCACAGATACGCAGTATTTT	CASTLDRELTDTQYF
NA	TRBV7-6	TRBJ1-4	NA	TGTGCCAGCAGGGGACAAAATGAAAAACTGTTTTTT	CASRGQNEKLFF
NA	TRBV5-6	TRBJ2-7	NA	TGTGCCAGCAGCTTGGGCAGGTTGGCATCGGCTACCTACGAGCAGTACTTC	CASSLGRLASATYEQYF
once	TRBV11-2	TRBJ2-5	TRBD2	TGTGCCAGCAGCTTACCCCGACTAGCGGGGGGAGAGACCCAGTACTTC	CASSLPRLAGGETQYF
NA	TRBV7-9	TRBJ2-7	NA	TGTGCCAGCAGCTCGACTCAGCGGAACGAGCAGTACTTC	CASSSTQRNEQYF
NA	TRBV28	TRBJ1-1	TRBD1	TGTGCCAGCAGCATGACAGGGGCGGGGGCTGAAGCTTTCTTT	CASSMTGAGAEAFF
NA	TRBV6-5	TRBJ2-7	NA	TGTGCCAGCAGTTACGGTTTCCCGAGCTACGAGCAGTACTTC	CASSYGFPSYEQYF
NA	TRBV4-2	TRBJ2-7	TRBD1	TGTGCCAGCAGCCAAGATGGGACAGGGGTCTACGAGCAGTACTTC	CASSQDGTGVYEQYF
few	TRBV30	TRBJ1-6	NA	TGTGCCTGGAGGGGCGGAAGGGGTAGAGGTGGCGCACCCCTCCACTTT	CAWRGGRGRGGAPLHF
NA	TRBV27	TRBJ2-2	TRBD1	TGTGCCAGCAGTTTATATGGGGACAGCCGGGAGCTGTTTTTT	CASSLYGDSRELFF
NA	TRBV4-1	TRBJ1-2	TRBD1	TGCGCCAGCAGCCAAGAAGCCCCACCTACGGACAGGGTCGATGGCTACACCTTC	CASSQEAPPTDRVDGYTF
NA	TRBV2	TRBJ1-1	NA	TGTGCCAGCAGTCAGGGTCTGAACACTGAAGCTTTCTTT	CASSQGLNTEAFF
NA	TRBV27	TRBJ2-1	TRBD2	TGTGCCAGCAGTCCATCCGGTAGCCTTCCGGGGGGCAATGAGCAGTTCTTC	CASSPSGSLPGGNEQFF
NA	TRBV7-9	TRBJ2-3	TRBD2	TGTGCCAGCACCCCTTATAGCGGGGGGGCAGAAGATACGCAGTATTTT	CASTPYSGGAEDTQYF
NA	TRBV27	TRBJ2-7	TRBD1	TGTGCCAGCAGTTTCGGGACAGACTCCTACGAGCAGTACTTC	CASSFGTDSYEQYF
NA	TRBV30	TRBJ1-5	NA	TGTGCCTGGAGTTCAGGATTTAATCAGCCCCAGCATTTT	CAWSSGFNQPQHF
NA	TRBV10-1	TRBJ2-7	TRBD1	TGCGCCAGCAGTGAGCCACAAAAGGGCGAGGGACAGGGGGCCAACGAGCAGTACTTC	CASSEPQKGEGQGANEQYF
NA	TRBV5-6	TRBJ1-1	TRBD1	TGTGCCAGCAGTCGCAGGGGGCCCCAGGCCCCCACAATGAACACTGAAGCTTTCTTT	CASSRRGPQAPTMNTEAFF
NA	TRBV6-1	TRBJ2-3	NA	TGTGCCAGCAGTGGGTTACTTCGTGGCACAGATACGCAGTATTTT	CASSGLLRGTDTQYF
NA	TRBV28	TRBJ2-7	NA	TGTGCCAGCAGTTTACCAGGGGAGTACGAGCAGTACTTC	CASSLPGEYEQYF
NA	TRBV6-4	TRBJ2-3	TRBD2	TGTGCCAGCAGCGGGGGGAGCACAGATACGCAGTATTTT	CASSGGSTDTQYF
NA	TRBV23-1	TRBJ1-1	TRBD1	TGCGCCAGCAGTCAAGAGGGGGCCTGGGGACTGAACACTGAAGCTTTCTTT	CASSQEGAWGLNTEAFF
few	TRBV11-2	TRBJ2-7	TRBD2	TGTGCCAGCACAGCTTCCCAAATAGCGGGAGGGCCTTACGAGCAGTACTTC	CASTASQIAGGPYEQYF
NA	TRBV28	TRBJ2-1	TRBD2	TGTGCCAGCAGCCGAGGACTAGCGGGGGGCCACAATGAGCAGTTCTTC	CASSRGLAGGHNEQFF
NA	TRBV5-5	TRBJ1-3	NA	TGTGCCAGCAGCTTGGACGACAGCCCAAGAAACACCATATATTTT	CASSLDDSPRNTIYF
NA	TRBV19	TRBJ2-7	NA	TGTGCCAGTAGCACGGGGGCAGGGGGGGAGCAGTACTTC	CASSTGAGGEQYF
once	TRBV9	TRBJ2-3	NA	TGTGCCAGCAGCGTCGGAGGGAGGAGCACAGATACGCAGTATTTT	CASSVGGRSTDTQYF
NA	TRBV19	TRBJ2-4	NA	TGTGCCAGTAGTATCGGGGTTTGGGAGAAAAACATTCAGTACTTC	CASSIGVWEKNIQYF
NA	TRBV9	TRBJ2-2	NA	TGTGCCAGCAGCGTAGCGGGTTCGAACACCGGGGAGCTGTTTTTT	CASSVAGSNTGELFF
NA	TRBV10-3	TRBJ1-2	NA	TGTGCCATCAGATACACACAGGGAAAGCTAGCTAACTATGGCTACACCTTC	CAIRYTQGKLANYGYTF
NA	TRBV11-3	TRBJ2-3	TRBD1	TGTGCCAGCAGCTCGGGACAGGGAGAGGGAGATACGCAGTATTTT	CASSSGQGEGDTQYF
NA	TRBV2	TRBJ2-3	NA	TGTGCCAGCAAGAGTAATACGCAGTATTTT	CASKSNTQYF
NA	TRBV7-6	TRBJ2-1	NA	TGTGCCAGCAGCCTAGGGAGGACGAATGAGCAGTTCTTC	CASSLGRTNEQFF
NA	TRBV10-3	TRBJ1-2	NA	TGTGCCATCAGACAGGGAAGCTATGGCTACACCTTC	CAIRQGSYGYTF
NA	TRBV5-5	TRBJ2-2	NA	TGTGCCAGCAGCCCTGGACATACCACCGGGGAGCTGTTTTTT	CASSPGHTTGELFF
NA	TRBV10-3	TRBJ2-7	NA	TGTGCCATCTCTCCCCCGGGCCAGGGGGAGCAGTACTTC	CAISPPGQGEQYF
NA	TRBV19	TRBJ2-1	NA	TGTGCCAGTAGTATCGGGGAAAGGAATGAGCAGTTCTTC	CASSIGERNEQFF
NA	TRBV2	TRBJ2-1	NA	TGTGCCAGCACTTTGCTACCGGACAATGAGCAGTTCTTC	CASTLLPDNEQFF
NA	TRBV11-2	TRBJ2-7	NA	TGTGCCAGCAGCCCGGACAGTCACGAGCAGTACTTC	CASSPDSHEQYF
NA	TRBV11-3	TRBJ2-1	NA	TGTGCCAGCCCGCTCAAGGGCGGGTCGAGCTCCTACAATGAGCAGTTCTTC	CASPLKGGSSSYNEQFF
NA	TRBV27	TRBJ2-7	NA	TGTGCCAGCAGTCCCCGGGACGGGAGCGCCTACGAGCAGTACTTC	CASSPRDGSAYEQYF
NA	TRBV7-9	TRBJ2-4	NA	TGTGCCAGCAGCTTATTTTGTTTGGGCTATTGCGAGAAAAACATTCAGTACTTC	CASSLFCLGYCEKNIQYF
NA	TRBV5-1	TRBJ1-1	NA	TGCGCCAGCAGCCTGCGGGGGTACACTGAAGCTTTCTTT	CASSLRGYTEAFF